These 14 T cell receptor beta chains were all obtained from the same sample, sequenced in a study of blood T cells in healthy people across ages. The second PCR ran about 6 to 11 cycles with a sample-barcoded 5' primer and J-beta primers. TCRdb recomputed calls from the 5' RACE reads with MiXCR, one row per CDR3 protein. The table includes hundreds of thousands of distinct CDR3 sequences, roughly two fifths detected once. The sample comprised blood. These receptors came from an elderly man in good health.

CDR3 residues: CASSFFGRGNHLTQETQYF. The CDR3 DNA reads TGTGCCAGCAGCTTCTTCGGGAGGGGAAACCACCTGACGCAGGAGACCCAGTACTTC. The chain carries TRBV11-2 and TRBJ2-5; 8 nucleotides align to TRBD2. The CDR3 covers 19 residues. Trimming at V came to 3 bases and at J to 5 bases, leaving 20 bases not matched to a gene. The germline V gene has CDR1 SGHAT and CDR2 FQNNGV.

In its sample, this clonotype was seen a few times. The rearrangement links TRBV7-9 to TRBJ2-3; the match to TRBD2 covers 9 bases. The CDR3 is 15 amino acids. CDR1 and CDR2 from the germline V gene are SEHNR and FQNEAQ (reference sequence). Germline trimming cut 7 bases from V and 2 bases from J; bases unmatched to any gene: 7. CDR3 amino acids: CASNPGLANTDTQYF. In DNA form, the CDR3 reads TGTGCCAGCAACCCTGGACTAGCGAACACAGATACGCAGTATTTT.

The genes are TRBV5-1 and TRBJ2-3; possibly TRBD1 or TRBD2 for D (5 bases each). Between the trimmed V and J ends, which lost 4 bases and 2 bases, there was a span of 11 bases. Germline V lookup: CDR1 SGHRS, CDR2 YFSETQ. This CDR3 has 14 residues. In DNA form, the CDR3 reads TGCGCCAGCAGCCGGGACGGAGACACAGATACGCAGTATTTT. Translating gives CASSRDGDTDTQYF.

This clonotype was counted only a few times. The chain recombines TRBV6-1 with TRBJ2-3; possibly TRBD1 or TRBD2 for D (5 bases each). V lost 11 bases and J 2 bases, leaving 20 bases between the germline ends. Germline-derived CDR1 and CDR2 are MNHNS and SASEGT. This CDR3 comprises 15 residues. The CDR3 bases are TGTGCCGTCTCCCGGGACCCAGTGGCCACAGATACGCAGTATTTT. Residues: CAVSRDPVATDTQYF.

Concerning this clonotype: This clone may be a read error of a much larger clone one base away. The chain's CDR3 is CASSLVPSGGGQNERFF. The CDR3 DNA sequence: TGTGCCAGCAGCTTAGTCCCCAGCGGGGGCGGGCAGAATGAGCGGTTCTTC. V is TRBV11-2 and J is TRBJ2-1; 8 nucleotides agree with TRBD2. Per germline, CDR1 SGHAT and CDR2 FQNNGV. The CDR3 contains 17 residues.

In this sample, this clonotype turned up a few times. This chain links TRBV25-1 with TRBJ2-3, with D possibly being TRBD2 (7 bases). The ends were cut back, 3 bases at V and 3 bases at J, with 13 bases in the middle. The CDR3 is 15 residues long. Germline lookup yields CDR1 MGHDK and CDR2 SYGVNS. This chain's CDR3 is CASSDWSGTTDTQYF. The CDR3 bases are TGTGCCAGCAGTGATTGGAGCGGGACAACAGATACGCAGTATTTT.

The rearrangement links TRBV24-1 to TRBJ2-1; 14 nucleotides agree with TRBD2. CDR3 length equals 15 residues. Unmatched junction bases numbered 4, after V lost 6 bases and J lost 7 bases. CDR1 is KGHDR and CDR2 is SFDVKD in the germline V gene. DNA of the CDR3: TGTGCCACCAGTCTGGGACTAGCGGGGGTAAATGAGCAGTTCTTC. Its protein is CATSLGLAGVNEQFF.

This clonotype was counted only a few times. The chain has TRBV7-2 and TRBJ2-7, with 8 nucleotides matching TRBD2. CDR3 length: 16 amino acids. Losses at the gene ends were 0 bases for V and 5 bases for J; bases not matched to a gene: 9. In germline, CDR1 is SGHTA, CDR2 FQGNSA. The CDR3 reads CASSLASRAGAHEQYF. CDR3 DNA: TGTGCCAGCAGCTTAGCGAGTCGAGCGGGAGCCCACGAGCAGTACTTC.

In its sample, this clonotype was seen a few times. The J gene is TRBJ1-6, the V gene TRBV7-9, with D perhaps TRBD1 (5 bases). Deletions cut 5 bases from V and 5 bases from J, with 16 bases between. The CDR3 sequence is 16 residues long. The V gene's germline CDR1 is SEHNR and CDR2 FQNEAQ (reference sequence). The CDR3 here is CASSPPGSAHNSPLHF. The CDR3 region has the DNA TGTGCCAGCAGCCCCCCAGGGTCAGCCCATAATTCACCCCTCCACTTT.

The rearrangement joins TRBV29-1 to TRBJ2-7; no clear D gene. Trimming removed 6 bases at V and 3 bases at J, with 6 bases between. The germline V gene encodes CDR1 SQVTM and CDR2 ANQGSEA. This CDR3 region has 10 residues. The CDR3 loop is CSVVHYEQYF. The CDR3 DNA follows: TGCAGCGTCGTACACTACGAGCAGTACTTC.

The chain is built from TRBV14 and TRBJ2-4, with a possible D match to TRBD2 (5 bases). The J call may be faulty, since TRBJ2-7 better matches the DNA end. The CDR3 length is 15 residues. CDR1 and CDR2 (germline): SGHDN, FVKESK. CDR3 coding DNA: TGTGCCAGCAGGACTAATCCACCCTTAGAGTACGAGCAGTACTTC. Translation: CASRTNPPLEYEQYF.

On this clonotype: Germline and junction disagree at one end, which may indicate a read error. This chain links TRBV20-1 with TRBJ2-6, with D possibly matching TRBD2 (5 bases). Per the germline V gene, CDR1 is DFQATT and CDR2 is SNEGSKA (reference sequence). CDR3 length: 14 amino acids. The CDR3 DNA sequence: TGCAGTACTAGATCGGGCTCTGGGGCCAACGTCCTGACTTTC. It translates to CSTRSGSGANVLTF.

V usage is TRBV5-1 and J usage is TRBJ2-7; D possibly corresponds to TRBD1 (5 bases). CDR3 length: 16 amino acids. Looked up from germline, CDR1 is SGHRS and CDR2 is YFSETQ. Trimming left V 2 bases short and J 0 bases short, with 15 bases between. CDR3 DNA sequence: TGCGCCAGCAGCTTTCATCAGGGCCCAAGCTCCTACGAGCAGTACTTC. Translating it yields CASSFHQGPSSYEQYF.

The J gene is TRBJ2-4, the V gene TRBV24-1; TRBD1 agrees at 8 bases. CDR3 length: 15 amino acids. Germline CDR1 reads KGHDR; CDR2 reads SFDVKD. Unmatched junction bases numbered 8, after V lost 9 bases and J lost 2 bases. The CDR3 region is CATGETGAPKNIQYF. The CDR3 nucleotides read TGTGCCACCGGCGAGACAGGGGCGCCCAAAAACATTCAGTACTTC.